One and the same sample provided the 30 T cell receptor beta chains below, sequenced in a study of CD8+CD57+ T cells in acquired aplastic anemia (dated by TCRdb to the late 2010s). Patients chosen for sequencing had shown expansion of CD8+CD57+ cells by flow cytometry. Data came from an Illumina HiSeq 2000. Genomic DNA was used as template for profiling of TCR beta VDJ combinations and CDR3 sequences. The public reads were run again by TCRdb, first through fastp at Q25 and then through MiXCR, and only productive beta chains were kept. Each entry is one CDR3 protein sequence, shown with its most common DNA and genes. This sample holds some 150,000 distinct CDR3 sequences; roughly half were observed only once. The ten largest make up less than 15% of the sample. The sequencing input was sorted CD4+, CD8+, or CD8+CD57+ T cells (not recorded which) from PBMCs. Source of these receptors: a human donor with aplastic anemia.

This clonotype was observed at least ten times. The V and J genes are TRBV20-1 and TRBJ1-1, with unresolved D. The CDR3 is 14 amino acids. CDR1 and CDR2 from the germline V gene are DFQATT and SNEGSKA (reference sequence). The V end was cut by 0 bases, the J end by 5 bases, with 13 bases between. CDR3 coding DNA: TGCAGTGCTAGAGATAGACATGGGAGGACTGAAGCTTTCTTT. Protein: CSARDRHGRTEAFF.

The V and J genes are TRBV10-3 and TRBJ2-7, with D perhaps TRBD2 (6 bases). Trimming took off 0 bases at V and 2 bases at J, with 17 bases between the two ends. The CDR3 consists of 17 residues. Germline lookup yields CDR1 ENHRY and CDR2 SYGVKD. The CDR3 bases are TGTGCCATCAGTGAGTCGCGGGGCGGGGAGAGGACCTACGAGCAGTACTTC. As protein: CAISESRGGERTYEQYF.

The chain links TRBV2 to TRBJ2-7, with D unresolved. The CDR3 totals 11 residues. Germline V gives CDR1 SNHLY, CDR2 FYNNEI. Trimming shortened V by 5 bases and J by 5 bases, and 7 bases separated the two germline ends. CDR3 nucleotides: TGTGCCAGCAGTTTTTCACACGAGCAGTACTTC. Protein: CASSFSHEQYF.

This clonotype showed up just a few times. An end of the junction differs from the germline gene, which may be a read error. This rearrangement joins TRBV7-3 to TRBJ1-2; D is perhaps TRBD1 (5 bases). The CDR3 totals 16 residues. Germline V gives CDR1 SGHTA, CDR2 FQGTGA. CDR3 in amino acids: CANSLTGWGTNYGYTF. The CDR3 DNA is TGTGCCAACAGCTTAACGGGCTGGGGGACTAACTATGGCTACACCTTC.

This clonotype has at least ten counts. The V call is TRBV6-5, the J call TRBJ2-1; TRBD2 matches 11 bases. The V gene end was trimmed by 5 bases and the J gene end by 7 bases; junction bases not matched to a gene: 4. The germline CDR1 and CDR2 sequences are MNHEY and SVGAGI. The length of the CDR3 is 14 residues. The CDR3 region is CASSRSGGANEQFF. CDR3 coding DNA: TGTGCCAGCAGTCGTAGCGGGGGGGCTAATGAGCAGTTCTTC.

The rearrangement joins TRBV9 to TRBJ2-5; no clear D. Trimming took 0 bases from V and 0 from J, leaving 3 bases between them. This CDR3 is 13 amino acids long. The germline gives CDR1 SGDLS, CDR2 YYNGEE. CDR3 protein: CASSVADQETQYF. CDR3 nucleotide sequence: TGTGCCAGCAGCGTAGCTGACCAAGAGACCCAGTACTTC.

This chain uses TRBV4-1 with TRBJ2-1, with no clear D. The germline CDR1 and CDR2 sequences are MGHRA and YSYEKL. Trimming took 5 bases from V and 6 from J, leaving 17 bases between them. CDR3 size: 15 residues. CDR3 region: CASSLFHPKTNEQFF. CDR3 nucleotides: TGCGCCAGCAGCTTGTTTCACCCCAAAACCAATGAGCAGTTCTTC.

The gene calls are TRBV6-5 and TRBJ1-3; no clear D. Germline V gene sequence: CDR1 MNHEY, CDR2 SVGAGI. The CDR3 spans 14 residues. V was clipped by 2 bases and J by 0 bases, with 5 bases between them. CDR3 nucleotide sequence: TGTGCCAGCAGTTACCTCCTCTCTGGAAACACCATATATTTT. Its translation: CASSYLLSGNTIYF.

The table lists this clonotype with a few counts. A much larger clone sits a single nucleotide away, making a read error possible. The CDR3 nucleotides are TGTGCCAGCAGCACCACAGATACGCAGTATTTT. Protein sequence: CASSTTDTQYF. This chain links TRBV9 with TRBJ2-3; no firm D call. Trimming pared 4 bases from V and 2 bases from J, leaving 2 bases between. CDR3 length: 11 residues. Germline CDR1 SGDLS, CDR2 YYNGEE.

The rearrangement links TRBV10-3 to TRBJ2-7, with 9 nucleotides matching TRBD1. The germline gives CDR1 ENHRY, CDR2 SYGVKD. The V segment lost 4 bases and the J segment 1 base; nucleotides outside the gene matches: 5. The CDR3 has 15 residues. The CDR3 region is CAISGPGQGSYEQYF. In nucleotides, the CDR3 is TGTGCCATCAGTGGGCCCGGACAGGGGTCCTACGAGCAGTACTTC.

The V gene is TRBV7-2, the J gene TRBJ2-3; either TRBD1 or TRBD2 may supply D (5 bases each). The germline V gene has CDR1 SGHTA and CDR2 FQGNSA. The CDR3 runs 13 residues. The V gene lost 0 bases and the J gene lost 11 bases, with 12 bases spanning the gap. This CDR3 is CASSLARRDQQYF. The CDR3 DNA sequence: TGTGCCAGCAGCTTAGCGCGTAGGGACCAGCAGTATTTT.

This clonotype showed up just a few times. The chain couples TRBV7-2 to TRBJ1-6; no clear D gene. The CDR3 loop spans 13 amino acids. V was shortened by 1 base and J by 10 bases, with 8 bases between the two germline ends. Per germline, CDR1 SGHTA and CDR2 FQGNSA. CDR3 nucleotides: TGTGCCAGCAGCTTAGGGTTTAGATCACCCCTCCACTTT. Translating it yields CASSLGFRSPLHF.

The chain has TRBV4-2 and TRBJ2-3; D is ambiguous. From germline, CDR1 is LGHNA and CDR2 YNFKEQ. The germline V and J ends were trimmed by 3 bases and 1 base, with 11 bases remaining between them. The CDR3 loop spans 15 amino acids. CDR3 in DNA: TGTGCCAGCAGCCAGCTGAGTGGGGGCACAGATACGCAGTATTTT. Residues: CASSQLSGGTDTQYF.

The chain recombines TRBV2 with TRBJ2-7; weak D call: TRBD1 (6 bases). The germline CDR1 and CDR2 sequences are SNHLY and FYNNEI. V lost 5 bases, J lost 6 bases, and 11 bases lay in between. The CDR3 has 12 residues. The CDR3 nucleotides read TGTGCCAGCAGTACAGGGAAGGGCGAGCAGTACTTC. Translation gives CASSTGKGEQYF.

There are many counts of this clonotype. The V and J genes are TRBV9 and TRBJ2-3; TRBD2 matches 7 bases. V shed 0 bases and J 0 bases; nucleotides not matched to a gene: 1. The length of the CDR3 is 15 residues. CDR1 is SGDLS, CDR2 YYNGEE, per germline. CDR3 sequence (DNA): TGTGCCAGCAGCGTAGGTAGCGGGAGCACAGATACGCAGTATTTT. Encoded protein: CASSVGSGSTDTQYF.

There are a few counts of this clonotype. This rearrangement joins TRBV2 to TRBJ2-1; 12 bases line up with TRBD2. V trimming: 5 bases; J trimming: 14 bases; junction bases outside the gene matches: 4. The CDR3 is 12 amino acids. Per the germline V gene, CDR1 is SNHLY and CDR2 is FYNNEI. The CDR3 DNA is TGTGCCAGCAGTCAACTAGCGGGGGGAAAGTTCTTC. It encodes CASSQLAGGKFF.

This clonotype has at least ten counts. V usage is TRBV10-3 and J usage is TRBJ2-7, with 8 bases lining up with TRBD2. The CDR3 length is 14 residues. Germline V gene data show CDR1 as ENHRY and CDR2 as SYGVKD. V was clipped by 3 bases and J by 0 bases; unmatched bases: 1. CDR3 in amino acids: CAISEGTSSYEQYF. Here the CDR3 DNA reads TGTGCCATCAGTGAAGGGACTAGCTCCTACGAGCAGTACTTC.

This clonotype was seen ten or more times. This sequence joins TRBV15 and TRBJ2-7, with TRBD1 matching over 7 bases. J was trimmed by 4 bases and V by 0 bases; bases with no gene match: 9. The germline CDR1 and CDR2 sequences are LNHNV and YYDKDF (reference sequence). CDR3 size: 16 residues. CDR3 sequence (DNA): TGTGCCACCAGCAGAGATTTCTCGACAGGGAAGTACGAGCAGTACTTC. Amino acids: CATSRDFSTGKYEQYF. The whole variable domain, filled in from reference TRBV15 and TRBJ2-7, reads DAMVIQNPRYQVTQFGKPVTLSCSQTLNHNVMYWYQQKSSQAPKLLFHYYDKDFNNEADTPDNFQSRRPNTSFCFLDIRSPGLGDTAMYLCATSRDFSTGKYEQYFGPGTRLTVT.

At least ten counts were recorded for this clonotype. The rearrangement joins TRBV12-3 or TRBV12-4 to TRBJ1-1; D is unresolved. The CDR3 runs 14 residues. V lost 6 bases, J lost 1 base, and 12 bases lay in between. The CDR3 reads CASRPASKNTEAFF. The CDR3 DNA sequence: TGTGCCAGCAGGCCGGCCTCAAAGAACACTGAAGCTTTCTTT.

The chain has TRBV29-1 and TRBJ1-6; 7 bases fit TRBD1. The CDR3 sequence is 14 residues long. The V and J ends lost 6 bases and 10 bases, in that order; junction bases with no gene match: 12. CDR1 is SQVTM and CDR2 is ANQGSEA in the germline V gene. This chain's CDR3 is CSVRGPKDQSPLHF. The CDR3 DNA sequence: TGCAGCGTGAGGGGGCCAAAGGATCAATCACCCCTCCACTTT.

V is TRBV2 and J is TRBJ1-6, with 12 positions matching TRBD1. The CDR3 extends over 17 amino acids. The V and J ends lost 6 bases and 6 bases, in that order; junction bases with no gene match: 9. Germline V lookup: CDR1 SNHLY, CDR2 FYNNEI. Written as DNA, the CDR3 is TGTGCCAGCAGCCAAGTCGGGACAGGGGGCCTTAATTCACCCCTCCACTTT. Translating gives CASSQVGTGGLNSPLHF.

V usage is TRBV2 and J usage is TRBJ1-3; D gene unclear. CDR1 is SNHLY and CDR2 is FYNNEI in the germline V gene. The CDR3 length is 12 residues. V lost 7 bases to trimming and J lost 4 bases, with 8 bases between them. For the CDR3, the DNA is TGTGCCAGCAAAATAACCGGAAACACCATATATTTT. Translation: CASKITGNTIYF.

This clonotype occurred a few times. V and J are TRBV25-1 and TRBJ1-6; 11 bases agree with TRBD1. Trimming took 6 bases from V and 8 from J; bases not matched to a gene: 6. Germline V CDR1 and CDR2: MGHDK, SYGVNS. The CDR3 is 15 amino acids. The CDR3 region has the DNA TGTGCCAGCAGCCCTGCGGGACAGGGGGATTCACCCCTCCACTTT. Protein product: CASSPAGQGDSPLHF. The full variable domain, in which reference TRBV25-1 and TRBJ1-6 provide the parts outside the CDR3, is EADIYQTPRYLVIGTGKKITLECSQTMGHDKMYWYQQDPGMELHLIHYSYGVNSTEKGDLSSESTVSRIRTEHFPLTLESARPSHTSQYLCASSPAGQGDSPLHFGNGTRLTVT.

The chain couples TRBV5-6 to TRBJ1-2; D gene ambiguous. The germline CDR1 and CDR2 sequences are SGHDT and YYEEEE. CDR3 length: 15 residues. The germline V and J ends were trimmed by 0 bases and 0 bases, with 9 bases remaining between them. The CDR3 region has the DNA TGTGCCAGCAGCTTGGCATCGGGAACTAACTATGGCTACACCTTC. This codes for CASSLASGTNYGYTF.

The table lists this clonotype with many counts. J is TRBJ1-4 and V is TRBV4-1; D uncertain. In germline, CDR1 is MGHRA, CDR2 YSYEKL. There are 16 residues in the CDR3. V lost 2 bases and J lost 12, with 22 bases in between. CDR3 loop: CASSQTRDVRASQLFF. CDR3 sequence (DNA): TGCGCCAGCAGCCAAACCCGGGATGTCCGTGCCAGCCAACTGTTTTTT.

The rearrangement uses TRBV20-1 and TRBJ2-5, with D tentatively TRBD1 (6 bases). This CDR3 is built from 14 residues. Germline CDR1 and CDR2: DFQATT and SNEGSKA (reference sequence). Trimming cost V 1 base and J 2 bases, with 11 bases left between them. CDR3 DNA: TGCAGTGCTAGAGCCCCGGACAGACAAGAGACCCAGTACTTC. Amino acids: CSARAPDRQETQYF.

V gene TRBV7-3 combines with J gene TRBJ1-1, with D hard to call. Germline V lookup: CDR1 SGHTA, CDR2 FQGTGA. Trimming removed 8 bases from V and 2 bases from J, with 15 bases in between. The CDR3 has 14 residues. CDR3 sequence (DNA): TGTGCCAGCGGCCGCCTCCCCGGAAACACTGAAGCTTTCTTT. It codes for CASGRLPGNTEAFF.

The chain combines TRBV24-1 with TRBJ1-2, with D perhaps TRBD1 (6 bases). Trimming removed 0 bases from V and 8 bases from J, with 12 bases in between. CDR1 KGHDR and CDR2 SFDVKD come from the germline V gene. The length of the CDR3 is 14 residues. The CDR3 protein is CATSDLQGSGGYTF. CDR3 DNA sequence: TGTGCCACCAGTGATTTGCAGGGGTCCGGGGGCTACACCTTC.

This rearrangement joins TRBV29-1 to TRBJ2-7; D may be TRBD1 (6 bases). Germline CDR1 SQVTM, CDR2 ANQGSEA. Deletions cut 4 bases from V and 2 bases from J, with 12 bases between. This CDR3 is built from 13 residues. In nucleotides, the CDR3 is TGCAGCGTTGGGACAGTTCAAGCCTACGAGCAGTACTTC. Translated: CSVGTVQAYEQYF.

This clonotype was seen a few times. This rearrangement joins TRBV4-3 to TRBJ2-1; 7 bases are shared with TRBD2. Per germline, CDR1 LGHNA and CDR2 YSLEER. CDR3 size: 16 residues. V dropped 0 bases and J dropped 3; count of bases not matched to a gene: 5. The chain's CDR3 is CASSQEGGGYYNEQFF. DNA for the CDR3: TGCGCCAGCAGCCAAGAGGGCGGGGGATACTACAATGAGCAGTTCTTC.